This T cell receptor beta chain was sequenced during a study of blood T cells in healthy people across ages. The study, taken as a whole, reports: Unknown donor CMV status possibly confounded expanded clonotype changes.

The V and J ends lost 0 bases and 2 bases, in that order; junction bases with no gene match: 1. This CDR3 has 15 residues. Germline V gene lookup returns CDR1 ENHRY and CDR2 SYGVKD. Russia was home to the donors, healthy Caucasian individuals aged roughly 6 to 100. Alongside a J-beta primer mix, a sample-barcoded 5' primer served in a second PCR lasting about 6 to 11 cycles. Each CDR3 protein is one row after TCRdb ran MiXCR on the 5' RACE reads. The data contain over 600,000 distinct CDR3 sequences, more than 35% of them singletons. A note on this clonotype: Antigen specificity is unknown.

Sequenced input: blood. The chain links TRBV10-3 to TRBJ2-7; TRBD2 agrees at 10 bases. The TCR was taken from an elderly man in good health. The CDR3 region has the DNA TGTGCCATCAGTGAGTCAAGCGGGAGGGCCTACGAGCAGTACTTC. The encoded protein is CAISESSGRAYEQYF.